The 10 T cell receptor beta chains presented below share a single source sample, sequenced in a study of blood T cell repertoires in COVID-19. TCRdb keeps only in-frame clones here, not all; method: immunoSEQ multiplex PCR. Of roughly 200,000 clones listed, roughly 90% are singletons. Sample: peripheral blood. Receptors were obtained from a man between 50 and 59 years old with acute or convalescent COVID-19.

V usage is TRBV10-3 and J usage is TRBJ2-3; D ambiguous. Germline V gene lookup returns CDR1 ENHRY and CDR2 SYGVKD. This CDR3 has 14 residues. V lost 5 bases and J lost 2, with 11 bases in between. In nucleotides, the CDR3 is TGTGCCATCAGTATTGAGGCGTCCACAGATACGCAGTATTTT. Protein product: CAISIEASTDTQYF.

The chain carries TRBV15 and TRBJ2-1; 7 positions match TRBD1. Germline lookup yields CDR1 LNHNV and CDR2 YYDKDF (reference sequence). The CDR3 is 16 amino acids. Germline trimming cut 0 bases from V and 2 bases from J; bases unmatched to any gene: 4. DNA for the CDR3: TGTGCCACCAGCAGAGATTTGGGACAGCCCTACAATGAGCAGTTCTTC. Amino acid sequence: CATSRDLGQPYNEQFF.

V is TRBV3-1 (or the pseudogene TRBV3-2) and J is TRBJ2-7; weak D call: TRBD2 (6 bases). CDR3 length: 13 amino acids. Trimming pared 3 bases from V and 4 bases from J, leaving 10 bases between. The germline V gene has CDR1 LGHDT and CDR2 YNNKEL (reference sequence). The CDR3 DNA is TGTGCCAGCAGCCATAATAGCGGTTACGAGCAGTACTTC. Residues: CASSHNSGYEQYF.

The V and J genes are TRBV12-5 and TRBJ1-5; 7 nucleotides agree with TRBD1. The CDR3 totals 11 residues. Germline assignment: CDR1 LGHNT and CDR2 FRNRAP. Written as DNA, the CDR3 is TGTGCCCGGGACAGCTATCAGCCCCAGCATTTT. Residues: CARDSYQPQHF.

The chain is built from TRBV9 and TRBJ2-5; 7 bases line up with TRBD1. The CDR3 runs to 18 residues. Germline CDR1 is SGDLS and CDR2 is YYNGEE. With V trimmed by 4 bases and J by 2 bases, 17 bases remained unmatched. CDR3 coding DNA: TGTGCCAGCAGCCCTTCTCTTTACCGGACAGGTCCACAAGAGACCCAGTACTTC. Its translation: CASSPSLYRTGPQETQYF.

This chain uses TRBV27 with TRBJ2-5; 11 bases are shared with TRBD2. V was clipped by 5 bases and J by 6 bases; unmatched bases: 8. Germline V CDR1 and CDR2: MNHEY, SMNVEV (reference sequence). CDR3 size: 15 residues. The CDR3 reads CASSPRLAGSQTQYF. CDR3 coding DNA: TGTGCCAGCAGTCCCAGACTAGCGGGGTCGCAGACCCAGTACTTC.

The chain employs TRBV3-1 (or the pseudogene TRBV3-2) and TRBJ1-2; a weak D match, TRBD1 (5 bases). The CDR3 runs 13 residues. Per germline, CDR1 LGHDT and CDR2 YNNKEL (reference sequence). V was pared by 2 bases and J by 5 bases, with 9 bases between. CDR3 nucleotide sequence: TGTGCCAGCAGCCAAAAGGGACTTTATGGCTACACCTTC. Protein sequence: CASSQKGLYGYTF.

This clone was counted a few times. V is TRBV7-2 and J is TRBJ2-3; D might be TRBD2 (7 bases). This CDR3 region has 17 residues. Germline V gene data show CDR1 as SGHTA and CDR2 as FQGNSA. The V end lost 0 bases, the J end lost 4 bases, and 17 bases lay between the germline ends. In nucleotides, the CDR3 is TGTGCCAGCAGCTTAGCGCAGTTAGGGGGAGGGCCAGATACGCAGTATTTT. Translated: CASSLAQLGGGPDTQYF.

The J gene is TRBJ1-6, the V gene TRBV9; D is unclear. This CDR3 has 17 amino acids. From germline, CDR1 is SGDLS and CDR2 YYNGEE. Trimming cost V 0 bases and J 5 bases, with 15 bases left between them. The CDR3 protein is CASSVEIRTGNNSPLHF. In DNA, the CDR3 is TGTGCCAGCAGCGTAGAAATTCGGACGGGGAATAATTCACCCCTCCACTTT.

This clone was detected once. The chain joins TRBV6-1 to TRBJ1-3, with 12 nucleotides matching TRBD1. Germline CDR1 and CDR2: MNHNS and SASEGT. The CDR3 loop spans 17 amino acids. V was clipped by 3 bases and J by 3 bases; unmatched bases: 6. The CDR3, as DNA: TGTGCCAGCAGTGACGGGACAGGGGGCTTCAGTGGAAACACCATATATTTT. Its translation is CASSDGTGGFSGNTIYF.